The rows below give T cell receptor beta chains drawn from one sample of a study of chronic HIV infection and antiretroviral therapy. One entry per CDR3 protein, called by TCRdb with MiXCR from the 5' RACE reads. This sample has tens of thousands of distinct CDR3 sequences, with about 9.6% found just once. Sequenced sample: peripheral blood. Every receptor here comes from an adult who had HIV and had not received antiretroviral therapy, or was an uninfected healthy control (not recorded which). Both conserved end residues are part of each CDR3. A D gene is named only where the DNA matches it firmly. Clone sizes are given selectively: once, few, many, or a class where the clone is expanded.

v_call	d_call	j_call	clone_size	cdr3_aa	cdr3_nt
TRBV27	.	TRBJ1-1	.	CASSLSVATEAFF	TGTGCCAGCAGTTTATCGGTCGCCACTGAAGCTTTCTTT
TRBV11-2	.	TRBJ1-2	few	CATGHPGTF	TGTGCGACTGGCCACCCCGGGACCTTC
TRBV15	TRBD1	TRBJ1-1	many	CATSSRGQAEAFF	TGTGCCACCAGCTCGAGAGGACAGGCTGAAGCTTTCTTT
TRBV12-3/TRBV12-4	.	TRBJ2-7	many	CASSQIFYEQYF	TGTGCCAGCAGTCAGATTTTCTACGAGCAGTACTTC
TRBV7-9	.	TRBJ1-1	many	CASSLGLSGTEAFF	TGTGCCAGCAGCTTGGGACTTAGTGGCACTGAAGCTTTCTTT
TRBV7-6	.	TRBJ1-4	many	CASSLASGSTNEKLFF	TGTGCCAGCAGCTTAGCGTCGGGGAGCACTAATGAAAAACTGTTTTTT
TRBV29-1	.	TRBJ1-1	many	CSVDSKNTEAFF	TGCAGCGTTGATTCAAAGAACACTGAAGCTTTCTTT
TRBV18	TRBD1	TRBJ1-6	few	CASSPRGGRDNSPLHF	TGTGCCAGCTCACCTCGAGGGGGCAGAGATAATTCACCCCTCCACTTT
TRBV7-2	.	TRBJ1-6	.	CASSSTGSVSISPLHF	TGTGCCAGCAGCTCCACAGGTTCCGTGTCTATTTCACCCCTCCACTTT
TRBV27	TRBD1	TRBJ1-5	many	CASSSGQGSLNQPQHF	TGTGCCAGCAGTTCCGGACAGGGGTCGCTCAATCAGCCCCAGCATTTT
TRBV20-1	TRBD2	TRBJ2-3	many	CSALGTRGPDTQYF	TGCAGTGCCCTAGGGACTAGAGGCCCGGATACGCAGTATTTT
TRBV7-2	TRBD1	TRBJ2-4	many	CASSPWDREGNIQYF	TGTGCCAGCAGCCCCTGGGACAGGGAGGGAAACATTCAGTACTTC
TRBV27	TRBD2	TRBJ2-3	many	CASRSGSSADTQYF	TGTGCCAGCAGAAGCGGGAGTAGTGCAGATACGCAGTATTTT
TRBV20-1	.	TRBJ1-5	many	CSAIPLRDNDQPQHF	TGCAGTGCTATCCCCCTCCGGGACAATGATCAGCCCCAGCATTTT
TRBV6-4	TRBD2	TRBJ2-1	many	CASSVLAGSGNEQFF	TGTGCCAGCAGTGTACTAGCGGGGTCTGGGAATGAGCAGTTCTTC
TRBV20-1	TRBD2	TRBJ2-7	many	CSARGETSGGRFSYEQYF	TGCAGTGCTAGAGGAGAGACTAGCGGGGGCCGATTCTCCTACGAGCAGTACTTC
TRBV4-3	.	TRBJ2-7	many	CASSQETGLNYEQYF	TGCGCCAGCAGCCAAGAAACAGGGCTTAACTACGAGCAGTACTTC
TRBV20-1	TRBD1	TRBJ1-2	many	CSARDMAGQIYGYTF	TGCAGTGCTAGAGATATGGCGGGACAGATCTATGGCTACACCTTC
TRBV7-8	TRBD2	TRBJ2-3	many	CASSLKGLAEDTQYF	TGTGCCAGCAGCTTAAAGGGGCTAGCGGAAGATACGCAGTATTTT
TRBV4-3	.	TRBJ1-3	few	CASSQFRSGNTIYF	TGCGCCAGCAGCCAGTTTCGGTCTGGAAACACCATATATTTT
TRBV7-9	TRBD1	TRBJ2-5	many	CASRTGVEETQYF	TGTGCCAGCAGGACAGGGGTTGAAGAGACCCAGTACTTC
TRBV7-2	.	TRBJ2-5	many	CASNVGLEQETQYF	TGTGCCAGTAACGTGGGGCTTGAGCAAGAGACCCAGTACTTC
TRBV29-1	.	TRBJ2-7	many	CSVEIAAPGTEQYF	TGCAGCGTTGAGATAGCGGCCCCCGGTACCGAGCAGTACTTC
TRBV9	.	TRBJ1-1	many	CASSEAQAGVGTEAFF	TGTGCCAGCAGCGAGGCTCAGGCAGGGGTGGGCACTGAAGCTTTCTTT
TRBV29-1	TRBD1	TRBJ2-6	many	CSVGTGSGANVLTF	TGCAGCGTTGGGACAGGGTCCGGGGCCAACGTCCTGACTTTC
TRBV4-2	.	TRBJ1-5	.	CASSLASSTGHSNQPQHF	TGTGCCAGCAGCCTAGCCTCCTCGACGGGACATAGCAATCAGCCCCAGCATTTT
TRBV7-6	.	TRBJ1-5	.	CASSRAGEPQHF	TGTGCCAGCAGCCGGGCCGGGGAGCCCCAGCATTTT
TRBV18	.	TRBJ1-2	.	CASQRDSFLNYGDTF	TGTGCCAGCCAACGTGACAGCTTCCTAAACTATGGCGACACCTTC
TRBV2	TRBD1	TRBJ2-3	.	CASSGQDTGTDTQYF	TGTGCCAGCAGCGGACAGGACACAGGCACAGATACGCAGTATTTT
TRBV4-2	.	TRBJ1-6	many	CASSQSRDSPLHF	TGTGCCAGCAGCCAAAGCCGGGATTCACCCCTCCACTTT
TRBV14	.	TRBJ1-1	.	CASSQARGHTEAFF	TGTGCCAGCAGCCAAGCCCGGGGGCACACTGAAGCTTTCTTT
TRBV6-2/TRBV6-3	.	TRBJ2-1	medium-sized	CASSYRDYNEQFF	TGTGCCAGCAGTTACCGGGATTACAATGAGCAGTTCTTC
TRBV27	.	TRBJ1-6	many	CASRAGESPLHF	TGTGCCAGCAGGGCAGGGGAATCACCCCTCCACTTT
TRBV4-2	.	TRBJ1-2	.	CASSQDHGTSNYGDTF	TGTGCCAGCAGCCAAGATCACGGGACATCGAACTATGGCGACACCTTC
TRBV7-3	.	TRBJ2-2	few	CASSLTGTAGELFF	TGTGCCAGCAGCTTAACAGGGACCGCCGGGGAGCTGTTTTTT
TRBV21-1	.	TRBJ2-7	few	CASSTAVVDLVF	TGTGCCAGCAGCACGGCTGTAGTCGATCTGGTGTTC
TRBV10-2	TRBD1	TRBJ1-2	many	CASSPDRVVGYTF	TGCGCCAGCAGTCCCGACAGGGTGGTCGGCTACACCTTC
TRBV10-2	.	TRBJ1-2	.	CASSETDRPYGYTF	TGCGCCAGCAGTGAAACGGACAGACCCTATGGCTACACCTTC
TRBV7-6	TRBD1	TRBJ1-1	many	CASSLSNRGGTEAFF	TGTGCCAGCAGCTTATCGAACAGGGGTGGCACTGAAGCTTTCTTT
TRBV5-1	.	TRBJ1-1	.	CASSLAVQSMNTEAFF	TGCGCCAGCAGCTTGGCCGTCCAGAGCATGAACACTGAAGCTTTCTTT
TRBV7-9	TRBD2	TRBJ2-1	many	CASSALGLAGANEQFF	TGTGCCAGCAGCGCGCTGGGACTAGCGGGGGCTAATGAGCAGTTCTTC
TRBV10-3	.	TRBJ1-1	many	CAISESVEAFF	TGTGCCATCAGTGAGTCGGTTGAAGCTTTCTTT
TRBV29-1	TRBD2	TRBJ2-1	many	CSVDLLAGGTYNEQFF	TGCAGCGTTGATTTACTGGCGGGGGGAACCTACAATGAGCAGTTCTTC
TRBV6-4	TRBD2	TRBJ2-1	many	CASSEGRGGHNEQFF	TGTGCCAGCAGTGAAGGGCGGGGGGGCCACAATGAGCAGTTCTTC
TRBV29-1	.	TRBJ1-5	few	CSVGGSSNQPQHF	TGCAGCGTTGGCGGGAGTAGCAATCAGCCCCAGCATTTT
TRBV11-1	.	TRBJ2-1	many	CASRYSRGPRNEQFF	TGTGCCAGCAGATACAGCCGGGGCCCGCGCAATGAGCAGTTCTTC
TRBV6-2/TRBV6-3	TRBD1	TRBJ1-1	.	CASSHRDSHRQYTEAFF	TGTGCCAGCAGTCACCGGGACAGTCACCGGCAGTACACTGAAGCTTTCTTT
TRBV9	.	TRBJ2-3	many	CASSVDLSTDTQYF	TGTGCCAGCAGCGTAGACCTTAGCACAGATACGCAGTATTTT
TRBV6-5	TRBD2	TRBJ2-7	few	CASSYPSFSGGPNEQYF	TGTGCCAGCAGTTACCCAAGTTTTAGCGGGGGGCCCAACGAGCAGTACTTC
TRBV20-1	TRBD2	TRBJ2-4	many	CSATPAGGGNIQYF	TGCAGTGCTACCCCAGCGGGAGGAGGCAACATTCAGTACTTC
TRBV20-1	.	TRBJ1-6	many	CSAQPARGLLGSPLHF	TGCAGTGCCCAGCCAGCGAGGGGTCTTCTTGGGTCACCCCTCCACTTT
TRBV2	TRBD2	TRBJ2-3	medium-sized	CASISGRATDTQYF	TGTGCCAGCATTAGCGGGAGGGCGACAGATACGCAGTATTTT
TRBV4-2	TRBD2	TRBJ2-5	many	CASSQGTGLAGVQETQYF	TGTGCCAGCAGCCAAGGTACGGGACTAGCGGGGGTTCAAGAGACCCAGTACTTC
TRBV18	.	TRBJ1-2	few	CASSPSPEFNYGYTF	TGTGCCAGCTCACCGAGTCCCGAGTTTAACTATGGCTACACCTTC
TRBV5-4	TRBD1	TRBJ2-5	.	CTSSQIQGAGETQYF	TGTACCAGCAGCCAAATACAGGGGGCAGGGGAGACCCAGTACTTC
TRBV18	.	TRBJ2-2	.	CASSPRQGPGELFF	TGTGCCAGCTCACCACGTCAGGGGCCCGGGGAGCTGTTTTTT
TRBV14	.	TRBJ2-2	many	CASSQVLGTGELFF	TGTGCCAGCAGCCAAGTTCTGGGTACCGGGGAGCTGTTTTTT
TRBV20-1	.	TRBJ2-3	many	CSATLPSTDTQYF	TGCAGTGCTACCCTCCCCAGCACAGATACGCAGTATTTT
TRBV7-2	.	TRBJ2-3	many	CASSRETDTQYF	TGTGCCAGCAGCCGGGAGACAGATACGCAGTATTTT